Presented here are 28 T cell receptor beta chains from one specimen sequenced in a study of T cells in Graves' hyperthyroidism and ophthalmopathy. From RNA transcripts, TCR beta CDR3 regions were amplified. The HTBI primer set was used in a first-round RT-PCR of the TCR CDR3. Each CDR3 protein gets one entry after TCRdb re-called the multiplex PCR reads with MiXCR. In the table there are about 180,000 distinct CDR3 sequences, about a sixth of which are singletons. What was sequenced was blood. These receptors all stem from a woman between 45 and 60 years old with Graves' hyperthyroidism.

This clonotype turned up a few times. The rearrangement uses TRBV2 and TRBJ2-7; D uncertain. Germline assignment: CDR1 SNHLY and CDR2 FYNNEI. CDR3 length: 11 amino acids. The V end was cut by 8 bases, the J end by 3 bases, with 8 bases between. CDR3 sequence reads: CASANFYEQYF. The CDR3, as DNA: TGTGCCAGCGCTAATTTCTACGAGCAGTACTTC.

This clonotype has at least ten counts. This chain uses TRBV27 with TRBJ2-7, with TRBD2 matching over 9 bases. Germline V gives CDR1 MNHEY, CDR2 SMNVEV (reference sequence). Trimming took 3 bases from V and 5 from J; bases not matched to a gene: 8. There are 15 residues in the CDR3. The CDR3 region has the DNA TGTGCCAGCAGTTTGTCAAGCGGGGGGTCCCACGAGCAGTACTTC. Encoded protein: CASSLSSGGSHEQYF.

The chain recombines TRBV28 with TRBJ1-4; D not resolved. The germline CDR1 and CDR2 sequences are MDHEN and SYDVKM. CDR3 length equals 14 residues. The germline V and J ends were trimmed by 4 bases and 7 bases, with 13 bases remaining between them. For the CDR3, the DNA is TGTGCCAGCAGTTCGGGGAACGAGGCTGAAAAACTGTTTTTT. This encodes CASSSGNEAEKLFF.

Concerning this clonotype itself: In this CDR3 the conserved last residue, phenylalanine or tryptophan, is missing, so a read error is likely. The chain carries TRBV19 and TRBJ1-2; perhaps TRBD1 as D (5 bases). This CDR3 contains 15 residues. Trimming pared 10 bases from V and 2 bases from J, leaving 20 bases between. The germline V gene has CDR1 LNHDA and CDR2 SQIVND (reference sequence). CDR3 sequence: CATLDSPGANYGYTL. The CDR3, as DNA: TGTGCCACGTTAGACAGTCCCGGGGCCAACTATGGCTACACCCTC.

In its sample, this clonotype was seen once. CDR3 DNA sequence: TGCAGTGCTAGGGATTTAGCGGGAGTGGGAGAGACCCAGTACTTC. This codes for CSARDLAGVGETQYF. The V and J genes are TRBV20-1 and TRBJ2-5; 9 bases fit TRBD2. This CDR3 comprises 15 residues. With 3 bases clipped from V and 4 bases from J, the junction kept 9 bases outside the gene matches. The V gene's germline CDR1 is DFQATT and CDR2 SNEGSKA (reference sequence).

This clonotype was recorded at least ten times. This chain joins TRBV6-2 or TRBV6-3 and TRBJ2-5, with 8 bases lining up with TRBD2. Germline-derived CDR1 and CDR2 are MNHEY and SVGEGT. The CDR3 has 15 residues. V trimming: 5 bases; J trimming: 4 bases; junction bases outside the gene matches: 9. CDR3 nucleotide sequence: TGTGCCAGCAGTCACCGCGGACTAGCTTTAGAGACCCAGTACTTC. Translation: CASSHRGLALETQYF.

The table lists this clonotype with many counts. This sequence joins TRBV14 and TRBJ2-1; tentatively, D is TRBD2 (5 bases). The germline V and J ends were trimmed by 4 bases and 6 bases, with 16 bases remaining between them. CDR3 size: 15 residues. Germline CDR1 is SGHDN and CDR2 is FVKESK. CDR3 protein: CASSPGIKLFNEQFF. DNA of the CDR3: TGTGCCAGCAGCCCCGGGATAAAACTCTTCAATGAGCAGTTCTTC.

This clonotype was observed at least ten times. The rearrangement uses TRBV20-1 and TRBJ2-4, with 11 bases identical to TRBD2. Germline-derived CDR1 and CDR2 are DFQATT and SNEGSKA (reference sequence). Trimming took 3 bases from V and 4 from J; bases not matched to a gene: 11. The length of the CDR3 is 17 residues. The CDR3 DNA reads as TGCAGTGCTAGCTCCGCCCCTGGGACTAGCGGAAAAAACATTCAGTACTTC. Protein product: CSASSAPGTSGKNIQYF.

This clonotype occurred many times. This rearrangement joins TRBV5-1 to TRBJ2-3; possible D gene TRBD2, 5 bases. V dropped 7 bases and J dropped 6 bases, with 18 bases sitting between them. This CDR3 has 14 residues. The germline gives CDR1 SGHRS, CDR2 YFSETQ. In nucleotides, the CDR3 is TGCGCCAGCGTTTGGACCCCGGGGTCTGATACGCAGTATTTT. Translation gives CASVWTPGSDTQYF.

This clonotype has at least ten counts. The chain recombines TRBV28 with TRBJ1-1; 7 bases are shared with TRBD1. The CDR3 runs 17 residues. Germline V gives CDR1 MDHEN, CDR2 SYDVKM. V lost 4 bases and J lost 3; bases outside the gene matches: 14. The CDR3 protein is CASSSTGTGSQYTEAFF. The CDR3, as DNA: TGTGCCAGCAGTTCGACAGGGACCGGCAGCCAGTACACTGAAGCTTTCTTT.

Ten or more counts support this clonotype. The chain's CDR3 is CASSETSGVLTDTQYF. The CDR3 region has the DNA TGTGCCAGCAGCGAGACTAGCGGGGTCTTGACAGATACGCAGTATTTT. The rearrangement uses TRBV3-1 and TRBJ2-3, with 11 positions matching TRBD2. CDR1 is LGHDT and CDR2 is YNNKEL in the germline V gene (reference sequence). The V segment lost 5 bases and the J segment 3 bases; nucleotides outside the gene matches: 7. The CDR3 contains 16 residues.

The CDR3 sequence: CASRNRDNMNTEAFF. The CDR3 DNA reads as TGTGCCAGCCGAAACCGGGACAACATGAACACTGAAGCTTTCTTT. The gene calls are TRBV6-4 and TRBJ1-1, with D maybe TRBD1 (6 bases). The germline V gene encodes CDR1 MRHNA and CDR2 SNTAGT. The CDR3 runs to 15 residues. Trimming took off 8 bases at V and 0 bases at J, with 16 bases between the two ends.

This chain uses TRBV29-1 with TRBJ2-7; D may match TRBD1 or TRBD2 (7 bases each). Germline CDR1 reads SQVTM; CDR2 reads ANQGSEA. This CDR3 contains 14 residues. V was cut by 6 bases and J by 5 bases, with 20 bases left in between. CDR3 sequence: CSVRQGLSWDEQYF. DNA of the CDR3: TGCAGCGTGCGACAGGGACTAAGCTGGGACGAGCAGTACTTC.

This clonotype has at least ten counts. The V and J genes are TRBV5-1 and TRBJ2-5, with D possibly being TRBD2 (5 bases). CDR1 is SGHRS and CDR2 is YFSETQ in the germline V gene. This CDR3 region has 16 residues. Trimming cost V 6 bases and J 7 bases, with 25 bases left between them. CDR3 region: CASNAETGTRIGTQYF. CDR3 coding DNA: TGCGCCAGCAACGCAGAGACGGGAACCCGCATAGGGACCCAGTACTTC.

The sample holds many counts of this clonotype. The rearrangement links TRBV27 to TRBJ2-5; either TRBD1 or TRBD2 may supply D (6 bases each). Germline CDR1 MNHEY, CDR2 SMNVEV (reference sequence). This CDR3 has 13 amino acids. V gave up 6 bases and J gave up 5 bases, with 13 bases separating them. CDR3 protein: CASSFPGAETQYF. DNA of the CDR3: TGTGCCAGCAGCTTCCCGGGGGCGGAGACCCAGTACTTC.

This clonotype was observed at least ten times. The chain combines TRBV11-3 with TRBJ2-1; D ambiguous. Germline V lookup: CDR1 SGHNT, CDR2 YENEEA. CDR3 size: 12 residues. V shed 5 bases and J shed 6 bases, with 8 bases lying between them. The CDR3 loop reads CASSTMGNEQFF. CDR3 sequence (DNA): TGTGCCAGCAGCACTATGGGCAATGAGCAGTTCTTC.

This clonotype appeared many times. This chain connects TRBV28 to TRBJ2-4, with a weak D call TRBD1 (6 bases). The V gene lost 6 bases and the J gene lost 0 bases, with 12 bases spanning the gap. CDR3 length: 15 residues. Per germline, CDR1 MDHEN and CDR2 SYDVKM. The CDR3 DNA reads as TGTGCCAGCAGGGACAGTAGTCTAGCCAAAAACATTCAGTACTTC. Encoded protein: CASRDSSLAKNIQYF.

V usage is TRBV9 and J usage is TRBJ2-3, with D perhaps TRBD1 or TRBD2 (6 bases each). The ends were cut back, 2 bases at V and 7 bases at J, with 20 bases in the middle. Germline values: CDR1 SGDLS, CDR2 YYNGEE. The CDR3 loop spans 16 amino acids. The CDR3 coding sequence is TGTGCCAGCAGCGTCGCCCCCAAGGGGGGTTTACATACGCAGTATTTT. This sequence encodes CASSVAPKGGLHTQYF.

This clonotype was seen ten or more times. This chain connects TRBV19 to TRBJ1-2; D remains unclear. The CDR3 is 12 amino acids. V lost 7 bases, J lost 2 bases, and 8 bases lay in between. CDR1 and CDR2 from the germline V gene are LNHDA and SQIVND (reference sequence). CDR3 residues: CASTRDNYGYTF. In DNA form, the CDR3 reads TGTGCCAGTACCCGAGACAACTATGGCTACACCTTC.

This clonotype has ten or more counts. The rearrangement links TRBV9 to TRBJ2-5, with 7 positions matching TRBD2. The CDR3 is 14 amino acids. After removal of 3 bases from V and 5 bases from J, the junction contained 7 bases not matched to a gene. The V gene's germline CDR1 is SGDLS and CDR2 YYNGEE. The CDR3 is CASSASGGIETQYF. The DNA for the CDR3 is TGTGCCAGCAGCGCCTCGGGAGGAATCGAGACCCAGTACTTC.

This clonotype was observed many times. The chain carries TRBV11-2 and TRBJ1-1; unclear D gene. From germline, CDR1 is SGHAT and CDR2 FQNNGV. Trimming removed 5 bases from V and 2 bases from J, with 9 bases in between. This CDR3 spans 13 amino acids. For the CDR3, the DNA is TGTGCCAGCAGCCCAGGATACAACACTGAAGCTTTCTTT. Its translation: CASSPGYNTEAFF.

This clonotype was recorded a few times. A much larger clone lies one base from this, so it may be a read error. Since no conserved phenylalanine or tryptophan closes the CDR3, a read error is the likely cause. The chain is built from TRBV29-1 and TRBJ1-1; D is perhaps TRBD1 (6 bases). Per germline, CDR1 SQVTM and CDR2 ANQGSEA. The CDR3 is 14 residues long. V lost 6 bases and J lost 2, with 16 bases in between. CDR3 amino acids: CSVENRVTNTEAFS. CDR3 DNA: TGCAGCGTCGAAAACAGGGTTACCAACACTGAAGCTTTCTCT.

V usage is TRBV19 and J usage is TRBJ2-4; a possible D gene is TRBD1 (6 bases). With 5 bases removed from V and 7 bases from J, the gap between germline ends came to 12 bases. Germline V gene sequence: CDR1 LNHDA, CDR2 SQIVND (reference sequence). The CDR3 covers 13 residues. The CDR3 coding sequence is TGTGCCAGTAGTTTGGGGGCCGGGAACATTCAGTACTTC. The encoded protein is CASSLGAGNIQYF.

Details on this clonotype: A read error may be the cause here, since a much bigger clone is one base away. The CDR3 loop is CASSPRPGLNTDTQYF. CDR3 nucleotides: TGTGCCAGCAGCCCCCGTCCGGGACTCAACACAGATACGCAGTATTTT. This chain uses TRBV7-9 with TRBJ2-3; D is possibly TRBD2 (6 bases). The V gene's germline CDR1 is SEHNR and CDR2 FQNEAQ (reference sequence). The CDR3 is 16 residues long. The V end lost 5 bases, the J end lost 2 bases, and 17 bases lay between the germline ends.

This clonotype was recorded many times. The V call is TRBV20-1, the J call TRBJ1-1; 8 nucleotides line up with TRBD1. The V segment lost 2 bases and the J segment 1 base; nucleotides outside the gene matches: 12. The germline CDR1 and CDR2 sequences are DFQATT and SNEGSKA (reference sequence). The CDR3 length is 17 residues. The CDR3 spells CSARPMTGDIWNTEAFF. CDR3 sequence (DNA): TGCAGTGCTAGACCTATGACAGGGGATATATGGAACACTGAAGCTTTCTTT.

This clonotype was observed at least ten times. The V and J genes are TRBV6-2 or TRBV6-3 and TRBJ2-7; no reliable D call. Trimming stripped 4 bases from V and 2 bases from J, with 15 bases between. The CDR3 consists of 15 residues. CDR1 and CDR2 (germline): MNHEY, SVGEGT. For the CDR3, the DNA is TGTGCCAGCAGTTCCCTACGAGACTTGGCCTACGAGCAGTACTTC. Its protein product is CASSSLRDLAYEQYF.

This clonotype was detected only a few times. V and J are TRBV19 and TRBJ2-2; 7 bases map to TRBD1. The V gene's germline CDR1 is LNHDA and CDR2 SQIVND (reference sequence). V was clipped by 5 bases and J by 3 bases; unmatched bases: 6. The CDR3 consists of 15 residues. The CDR3 sequence: CASSLGTGDTGELFF. CDR3 sequence (DNA): TGTGCCAGTAGTCTCGGTACAGGGGACACCGGGGAGCTGTTTTTT.

The chain uses TRBV20-1 and TRBJ2-4; 10 positions match TRBD2. V dropped 3 bases and J dropped 0; count of bases not matched to a gene: 5. The CDR3 covers 16 residues. Per germline, CDR1 DFQATT and CDR2 SNEGSKA (reference sequence). CDR3 nucleotide sequence: TGCAGTGCTAGGGATAGCGGGGGGCCAGCCAAAAACATTCAGTACTTC. Protein sequence: CSARDSGGPAKNIQYF.